The clone carrying this TCR beta chain was seen only once. Clones were sequenced by immunoSEQ multiplex PCR, and TCRdb holds only the in-frame ones, with some missing. This table has approximately 140,000 clones, 80% to 95% appearing once. This sample was included in a study of control samples from healthy donors and cancer patients. The germline CDR1 and CDR2 sequences are MNHEY and SVGAGI. V lost 7 bases, J lost 2 bases, and 11 bases stayed unmatched. The CDR3 sequence is 15 residues long. The source is a young man in good health. What was sequenced was blood. The rearrangement joins TRBV6-5 to TRBJ2-7; TRBD1 matches 7 bases. CDR3 loop: CASNLLGQQTYEQYF. For the CDR3, the DNA is TGTGCCAGCAATCTTCTGGGACAGCAGACCTACGAGCAGTACTTC.